This passage covers 4 T cell receptor beta chains from one sample sequenced in a study of beta chain features in type 1 diabetes. Sequencing targeted expressed TCRB transcripts, as all isolated RNA had been reverse transcribed. Sequencing used immunoSEQ multiplex PCR; TCRdb keeps in-frame clones, though not all of them. The sample records 140,000 or so clones, about 10% being singletons. The source material was naive CD4+ T cells from blood. These receptors were collected from a man between 18 and 29 years old in good health.

This rearrangement joins TRBV7-2 to TRBJ2-5, with TRBD1 matching over 8 bases. The CDR3 consists of 14 residues. V shed 7 bases and J 5 bases; nucleotides not matched to a gene: 9. Germline lookup yields CDR1 SGHTA and CDR2 FQGNSA. CDR3 residues: CASNPDRGWETQYF. CDR3 in DNA: TGTGCCAGCAACCCAGACAGGGGATGGGAGACCCAGTACTTC. The full variable domain, with the rest looked up from reference TRBV7-2 and TRBJ2-5, is GAGVSQSPSNKVTEKGKDVELRCDPISGHTALYWYRQSLGQGLEFLIYFQGNSAPDKSGLPSDRFSAERTGGSVSTLTIQRTQQEDSAVYLCASNPDRGWETQYFGPGTRLLVL.

CDR3 protein: CASSEVGGYYNEQFF. CDR3 bases: TGTGCCAGCAGTGAAGTAGGGGGTTACTACAATGAGCAGTTCTTC. The V call is TRBV6-1, the J call TRBJ2-1; a possible D gene is TRBD1 (6 bases). Trimming took off 1 base at V and 3 bases at J, with 10 bases between the two ends. Germline values: CDR1 MNHNS, CDR2 SASEGT. The CDR3 runs 15 residues.

This clone has only a few counts. The rearrangement joins TRBV4-1 to TRBJ2-2; D ambiguous. V was shortened by 0 bases and J by 7 bases, with 9 bases between the two germline ends. The CDR3 is 14 amino acids. Germline assignment: CDR1 MGHRA and CDR2 YSYEKL. The CDR3 region has the DNA TGCGCCAGCAGCCAAGAGGGCTACGTCGGGGAGCTGTTTTTT. As protein: CASSQEGYVGELFF.

This clone was seen a handful of times. The CDR3 spells CASSRGWDRVYGNEQFF. DNA of the CDR3: TGTGCCAGCAGCCGCGGGTGGGACAGGGTCTACGGCAATGAGCAGTTCTTC. The V gene is TRBV13, the J gene TRBJ2-1; 9 nucleotides line up with TRBD1. V lost 5 bases to trimming and J lost 6 bases; unmatched junction nucleotides: 14. This CDR3 spans 17 amino acids. Germline V gene data show CDR1 as PRHDT and CDR2 as FYEKMQ (reference sequence).